The clone carrying this T cell receptor (beta chain) has just one count. Its antigen remains unknown. The primer mix had 60 Vbeta and 13 Jbeta primers. TCRdb's table, derived via immunoSEQ multiplex PCR, lists solely in-frame clones and lacks some. The table lists 150,000 to 200,000 clones, 77% of them singletons, with approximately 2.3% in the top ten. The data belong to a study of cytomegalovirus exposure and HLA in healthy donors. Study background: Among the roughly 400 genotyped donors, around 81% were placed in the Caucasian-associated ancestry cluster. Study-wide results and limits: Association with HLA alleles at 0.05 false discovery rate was found for 15,000 or so TCR beta sequences in a later analysis. Presence/absence analyses supposed approximately even sequencing depth among donors.

Deletions cut 5 bases from V and 7 bases from J, with 15 bases between. The length of the CDR3 is 14 residues. Germline V lookup: CDR1 SGHAT, CDR2 FQNNGV. Sequencing was done on a sample of PBMCs. This receptor was taken from a man in his fifties or sixties in good health and CMV-seropositive. V usage is TRBV11-2 and J usage is TRBJ1-5, with D perhaps matching TRBD1 (6 bases). CDR3 in DNA: TGTGCCAGCAGCCCCCGCGGGGGCGGGCAGCCCCAGCATTTT. It translates to CASSPRGGGQPQHF. Filled out from reference TRBV11-2 and TRBJ1-5, the complete variable domain reads EAGVAQSPRYKIIEKRQSVAFWCNPISGHATLYWYQQILGQGPKLLIQFQNNGVVDDSQLPKDRFSAERLKGVDSTLKIQPAKLEDSAVYLCASSPRGGGQPQHFGDGTRLSIL.